This entry concerns a single T cell receptor (beta chain). The antigen is unknown. The CDR3 runs to 18 residues. The germline CDR1 and CDR2 sequences are SGHVS and FQNEAQ. V lost 0 bases and J lost 0; bases outside the gene matches: 7. The source of the sample is a study of cytomegalovirus exposure and HLA in healthy donors. Overall study results and limits: Cytomegalovirus-associated status was assigned to about 150 TCR beta chains. Most TCR beta V segments were productive about 90% or about 30% of the time in an earlier analysis. According to reports, the classifier identified cytomegalovirus status with high specificity and sensitivity.

With 60 Vbeta and 13 Jbeta primers, the PCR was carried out. TCRdb's copy holds only in-frame clones and misses some; the assay was immunoSEQ multiplex PCR. The table has over 200,000 clones, more than 75% seen once. The chain has TRBV7-8 and TRBJ2-1, with 8 bases lining up with TRBD2. The sequencing input was PBMCs. This receptor was taken from a human donor in good health. The CDR3 bases are TGTGCCAGCAGCTTAGCGCTCTGGAGCGGGAGCTCCTACAATGAGCAGTTCTTC. It specifies CASSLALWSGSSYNEQFF.